The 23 T cell receptor beta chains listed next were all sequenced from one sample in a study of T cell responses to AZD1222 COVID-19 vaccine. Only in-frame clones appear in the TCRdb table, and some are missing; sequencing was by immunoSEQ multiplex PCR. The data contain approximately 80,000 clones, 70% to 90% of them singletons. Sequencing used peripheral blood, obtained 28 days after the second AZD1222 dose. These receptors were taken from an adult who received the AZD1222 COVID-19 vaccine.

The J gene is TRBJ1-5, the V gene TRBV27, with D possibly TRBD1 on 5 matching bases. The CDR3 runs to 16 residues. Germline-derived CDR1 and CDR2 are MNHEY and SMNVEV (reference sequence). The V and J ends lost 6 bases and 7 bases respectively, with 22 bases between them. The CDR3, as DNA: TGTGCCAGCAGCAGAAGCCCGGGACCCACTGGGCAGCCCCAGCATTTT. This translates into CASSRSPGPTGQPQHF.

The chain employs TRBV20-1 and TRBJ2-3; D not resolved. The V gene lost 3 bases and the J gene lost 2 bases, with 12 bases spanning the gap. Germline values: CDR1 DFQATT, CDR2 SNEGSKA (reference sequence). The CDR3 is 14 amino acids. CDR3 in amino acids: CSASRRGPTDTQYF. In DNA, the CDR3 is TGCAGTGCTAGTAGACGCGGCCCCACAGATACGCAGTATTTT.

V is TRBV19 and J is TRBJ1-3; the D gene is possibly TRBD1 (5 bases). The CDR3 covers 13 residues. Germline V gives CDR1 LNHDA, CDR2 SQIVND (reference sequence). Trimming shortened V by 10 bases and J by 0 bases, and 10 bases separated the two germline ends. The CDR3 DNA sequence: TGTGCCACGGGACTCCGCTCTGGAAACACCATATATTTT. It yields the protein CATGLRSGNTIYF.

This clone was seen only once. The gene calls are TRBV30 and TRBJ1-3, with D unresolved. This CDR3 is built from 16 residues. V was cut by 0 bases and J by 2 bases, with 14 bases left in between. Germline lookup yields CDR1 GTSNPN and CDR2 SVGIG (reference sequence). DNA for the CDR3: TGTGCCTGGAGTGTACTCTCAGCCGGGGCTGGAAACACCATATATTTT. The encoded protein is CAWSVLSAGAGNTIYF.

The V call is TRBV27, the J call TRBJ2-3; 7 nucleotides align to TRBD2. After removal of 5 bases from V and 12 bases from J, the junction contained 14 bases not matched to a gene. CDR1 is MNHEY, CDR2 SMNVEV, per germline (reference sequence). The CDR3 runs to 14 residues. CDR3 sequence reads: CASSTRLASGLQYF. CDR3 coding DNA: TGTGCCAGCAGTACGCGACTAGCATCAGGGCTACAGTATTTT.

The gene calls are TRBV29-1 and TRBJ1-4, with TRBD1 as a possible D gene (5 bases). This CDR3 spans 13 amino acids. CDR1 is SQVTM and CDR2 is ANQGSEA in the germline V gene. Trimming removed 2 bases at V and 5 bases at J, with 9 bases between. The CDR3 nucleotides are TGCAGCGTTGAATGGGACGGGAATGAAAAACTGTTTTTT. Protein: CSVEWDGNEKLFF.

CDR3 in DNA: TGTGCCAGCAGTGAATCGCCGGGACAGGGGGCATATACGCAGTATTTT. It yields the protein CASSESPGQGAYTQYF. This chain joins TRBV6-1 and TRBJ2-3; the match to TRBD1 covers 12 bases. Trimming took 2 bases from V and 7 from J; bases not matched to a gene: 7. In germline, CDR1 is MNHNS, CDR2 SASEGT. The CDR3 runs to 16 residues.

This chain connects TRBV7-2 to TRBJ1-1, with a possible D match to TRBD1 (6 bases). Looked up from germline, CDR1 is SGHTA and CDR2 is FQGNSA. The CDR3 has 16 amino acids. Trimming took off 2 bases at V and 3 bases at J, with 16 bases between the two ends. The CDR3 DNA sequence: TGTGCCAGCAGCTTAAACCAGGGCGGGGGCTACACTGAAGCTTTCTTT. Its protein product is CASSLNQGGGYTEAFF. Full variable domain (rest looked up from reference TRBV7-2 and TRBJ1-1): GAGVSQSPSNKVTEKGKDVELRCDPISGHTALYWYRQSLGQGLEFLIYFQGNSAPDKSGLPSDRFSAERTGGSVSTLTIQRTQQEDSAVYLCASSLNQGGGYTEAFFGQGTRLTVV.

The V and J genes are TRBV7-3 and TRBJ2-7; 9 positions agree with TRBD2. J lost 2 bases, V lost 8 bases, and 10 bases had no gene match. Per the germline V gene, CDR1 is SGHTA and CDR2 is FQGTGA. The CDR3 extends over 15 amino acids. CDR3 in amino acids: CASGPSGGPTYEQYF. DNA for the CDR3: TGTGCCAGCGGACCGAGCGGGGGGCCTACCTACGAGCAGTACTTC.

The rearrangement uses TRBV20-1 and TRBJ2-3, with TRBD1 matching over 10 bases. V lost 3 bases and J lost 2; bases outside the gene matches: 8. The CDR3 spans 16 residues. Looked up from germline, CDR1 is DFQATT and CDR2 is SNEGSKA (reference sequence). CDR3 coding DNA: TGCAGTGCTAGTCTCCGGGACAGGGGATACACAGATACGCAGTATTTT. Its translation is CSASLRDRGYTDTQYF.

The chain employs TRBV28 and TRBJ1-1; 8 bases are a match to TRBD1. This CDR3 contains 15 residues. After removal of 5 bases from V and 3 bases from J, the junction contained 8 bases not matched to a gene. Germline CDR1 reads MDHEN; CDR2 reads SYDVKM. The CDR3, as DNA: TGTGCCAGCAGTCCGACGGACAGGGACCACACTGAAGCTTTCTTT. The encoded protein is CASSPTDRDHTEAFF.

This clone was seen more than once but under ten times. The chain links TRBV20-1 to TRBJ1-3; D unclear. Germline V gene data show CDR1 as DFQATT and CDR2 as SNEGSKA (reference sequence). The CDR3 is 11 residues long. The ends were cut back, 6 bases at V and 0 bases at J, with 3 bases in the middle. The CDR3: CSAASGNTIYF. CDR3 nucleotides: TGCAGTGCAGCCTCTGGAAACACCATATATTTT.

The chain joins TRBV3-1 (or the pseudogene TRBV3-2) to TRBJ2-1; D ambiguous. Deletions cut 1 base from V and 9 bases from J, with 4 bases between. CDR3 size: 11 residues. Germline V gene data show CDR1 as LGHDT and CDR2 as YNNKEL (reference sequence). DNA for the CDR3: TGTGCCAGCAGCCAAGTCGGTGAGCAGTTCTTC. This translates into CASSQVGEQFF.

The chain is built from TRBV20-1 and TRBJ1-6, with 7 positions matching TRBD1. V dropped 5 bases and J dropped 11; count of bases not matched to a gene: 3. This CDR3 is built from 11 residues. Germline loops: CDR1 DFQATT, CDR2 SNEGSKA (reference sequence). The CDR3 sequence is CSAWTGAPLHF. CDR3 sequence (DNA): TGCAGTGCTTGGACAGGAGCACCCCTCCACTTT.

The V and J genes are TRBV7-8 and TRBJ1-2, with a possible D match to TRBD1 (6 bases). The CDR3 sequence is 15 residues long. CDR1 and CDR2 (germline): SGHVS, FQNEAQ. Trimming took 2 bases from V and 7 from J, leaving 17 bases between them. CDR3 in DNA: TGTGCCAGCAGCTTACGGCTGGGAGGGACATCTGGCTACACCTTC. It is translated as CASSLRLGGTSGYTF.

The chain couples TRBV29-1 to TRBJ2-5; 14 bases fit TRBD2. Germline V gene lookup returns CDR1 SQVTM and CDR2 ANQGSEA. Losses at the gene ends were 7 bases for V and 5 bases for J; bases not matched to a gene: 6. The CDR3 extends over 14 amino acids. CDR3 amino acids: CSGGLAGGGETQYF. Written as DNA, the CDR3 is TGCAGCGGCGGACTAGCGGGAGGAGGGGAGACCCAGTACTTC.

The V gene is TRBV11-3, the J gene TRBJ2-3; maybe TRBD2 (6 bases). V was cut by 5 bases and J by 4 bases, with 22 bases left in between. CDR1 and CDR2 from the germline V gene are SGHNT and YENEEA. This CDR3 has 17 amino acids. The CDR3 DNA follows: TGTGCCAGCAGCAACCCCCTTAACGGGAGTTTGTCAGATACGCAGTATTTT. Encoded protein: CASSNPLNGSLSDTQYF.

The chain has TRBV6-1 and TRBJ1-5; D remains ambiguous. Germline-derived CDR1 and CDR2 are MNHNS and SASEGT. The CDR3 totals 15 residues. V gave up 2 bases and J gave up 5 bases, with 13 bases separating them. CDR3 sequence (DNA): TGTGCCAGCAGTGAAAAGTGGGATGGGTATCAGCCCCAGCATTTT. It specifies CASSEKWDGYQPQHF.

The gene calls are TRBV7-9 and TRBJ1-5; D gene uncertain. The CDR3 spans 16 residues. In germline, CDR1 is SEHNR, CDR2 FQNEAQ (reference sequence). Trimming took 5 bases from V and 4 from J, leaving 18 bases between them. CDR3 nucleotides: TGTGCCAGCAGCGTTAGTGGGGTCCGGTCGAATCAGCCCCAGCATTTT. Protein product: CASSVSGVRSNQPQHF.

The chain recombines TRBV29-1 with TRBJ2-7; 7 bases are shared with TRBD2. Germline V CDR1 and CDR2: SQVTM, ANQGSEA. There are 11 residues in the CDR3. V dropped 6 bases and J dropped 6; count of bases not matched to a gene: 5. CDR3 amino acids: CSVFGGTEQYF. The CDR3 DNA sequence: TGCAGCGTGTTCGGGGGGACCGAGCAGTACTTC.

V and J are TRBV19 and TRBJ1-5, with D possibly being TRBD1 (6 bases). The CDR3 has 14 amino acids. V lost 5 bases and J lost 5, with 13 bases in between. The germline V gene encodes CDR1 LNHDA and CDR2 SQIVND (reference sequence). CDR3 sequence: CASSPGGGHQPQHF. In DNA, the CDR3 is TGTGCCAGTAGTCCCGGCGGGGGGCATCAGCCCCAGCATTTT.

The table lists this clone with a count of one. The chain couples TRBV7-2 to TRBJ1-5; TRBD1 matches at 9 bases. Germline CDR1 and CDR2: SGHTA and FQGNSA. There are 15 residues in the CDR3. The V and J ends lost 5 bases and 6 bases, in that order; junction bases with no gene match: 8. The CDR3, as DNA: TGTGCCAGCAGCGTTTACAGGGGGCAAGGTCAGCCCCAGCATTTT. It yields the protein CASSVYRGQGQPQHF.

The CDR3 loop is CASSPWTGDDTEAFF. CDR3 in DNA: TGCGCCAGCAGCCCATGGACAGGGGACGACACTGAAGCTTTCTTT. The chain has TRBV5-1 and TRBJ1-1; 9 nucleotides align to TRBD1. With 4 bases clipped from V and 3 bases from J, the junction kept 7 bases outside the gene matches. The length of the CDR3 is 15 residues. The germline V gene has CDR1 SGHRS and CDR2 YFSETQ. The complete variable domain, with remaining parts taken from reference TRBV5-1 and TRBJ1-1, reads KAGVTQTPRYLIKTRGQQVTLSCSPISGHRSVSWYQQTPGQGLQFLFEYFSETQRNKGNFPGRFSGRQFSNSRSEMNVSTLELGDSALYLCASSPWTGDDTEAFFGQGTRLTVV.